Presented here are 9 T cell receptor beta chains from one specimen sequenced in a study of T cell responses to AZD1222 COVID-19 vaccine. Sequenced by immunoSEQ multiplex PCR; TCRdb stores in-frame clones only, minus some. The sample has 100,000 to 120,000 clones, 89% seen once. The material was peripheral blood, obtained 28 days after the second AZD1222 dose. Receptors originate from an adult who received the AZD1222 COVID-19 vaccine.

This chain joins TRBV6-5 and TRBJ1-2, with D tentatively TRBD1 (6 bases). Per germline, CDR1 MNHEY and CDR2 SVGAGI. Trimming removed 8 bases from V and 6 bases from J, with 13 bases in between. This CDR3 is built from 12 residues. CDR3 nucleotides: TGTGCCAGCGAAGGACAGTTCGATGGCTACACCTTC. This translates into CASEGQFDGYTF.

The chain combines TRBV11-3 with TRBJ2-5, with 7 bases matching TRBD1. The CDR3 runs 16 residues. Germline-derived CDR1 and CDR2 are SGHNT and YENEEA. Trimming at V came to 5 bases and at J to 3 bases, leaving 12 bases not matched to a gene. The chain's CDR3 is CASSMKNRDRKETQYF. The DNA for the CDR3 is TGTGCCAGCAGCATGAAAAACCGGGACAGAAAAGAGACCCAGTACTTC.

V gene TRBV6-5 combines with J gene TRBJ2-7, with D unclear. Germline-derived CDR1 and CDR2 are MNHEY and SVGAGI. V shed 2 bases and J shed 2 bases, with 7 bases lying between them. This CDR3 comprises 13 residues. The CDR3 nucleotides read TGTGCCAGCAGTTACGGGGTTGCCTACGAGCAGTACTTC. It codes for CASSYGVAYEQYF.

This clone is classed as medium-sized. This chain uses TRBV6-4 with TRBJ2-3, with no clear D. V lost 4 bases to trimming and J lost 2 bases, with 7 bases between them. The CDR3 loop spans 13 amino acids. Germline V gene lookup returns CDR1 MRHNA and CDR2 SNTAGT. The CDR3 coding sequence is TGTGCCAGCAGTGCAACGACCACAGATACGCAGTATTTT. Its protein is CASSATTTDTQYF.

This chain uses TRBV5-6 with TRBJ2-2; D ambiguous. Germline-derived CDR1 and CDR2 are SGHDT and YYEEEE. V lost 4 bases and J lost 2, with 6 bases in between. This CDR3 has 13 residues. CDR3 sequence (DNA): TGTGCCAGCAGCCCCGAAAACACCGGGGAGCTGTTTTTT. Encoded protein: CASSPENTGELFF.

This sequence joins TRBV9 and TRBJ2-1; 11 nucleotides line up with TRBD2. CDR3 length equals 18 residues. J gave up 4 bases and V 0 bases, and 9 bases lay outside the gene matches. Germline assignment: CDR1 SGDLS and CDR2 YYNGEE. CDR3 sequence reads: CASSVESGSGRVYNEQFF. The CDR3 nucleotides read TGTGCCAGCAGCGTAGAAAGCGGTAGCGGGAGGGTTTACAATGAGCAGTTCTTC.

The chain joins TRBV19 to TRBJ1-4; 11 nucleotides line up with TRBD1. The CDR3 covers 17 residues. J gave up 4 bases and V 4 bases, and 8 bases lay outside the gene matches. In germline, CDR1 is LNHDA, CDR2 SQIVND (reference sequence). The CDR3 sequence is CASSNNGQGADNEKLFF. The CDR3 bases are TGTGCCAGTAGTAACAACGGACAGGGGGCGGATAATGAAAAACTGTTTTTT.

J is TRBJ2-1 and V is TRBV28; 9 bases agree with TRBD2. Germline CDR1 MDHEN, CDR2 SYDVKM. Germline trimming cut 3 bases from V and 2 bases from J; bases unmatched to any gene: 2. The CDR3 has 15 amino acids. In DNA, the CDR3 is TGTGCCAGCAGTTTGCGGGAGGGGCCCTACAATGAGCAGTTCTTC. This codes for CASSLREGPYNEQFF.

V and J are TRBV27 and TRBJ1-1; 9 bases line up with TRBD1. Germline loops: CDR1 MNHEY, CDR2 SMNVEV (reference sequence). With V trimmed by 3 bases and J by 3 bases, 5 bases remained unmatched. There are 15 residues in the CDR3. The CDR3 sequence is CASSLGTGYHTEAFF. CDR3 DNA sequence: TGTGCCAGCAGTTTGGGGACAGGGTATCACACTGAAGCTTTCTTT.